The 6 T cell receptor beta chains listed next were all sequenced from one sample in a study of T-cell reconstitution after alpha-beta-depleted transplantation in children. For TCRbeta, the library was prepared with unique molecular identifiers. MiXCR was run by TCRdb on the PCR reads, yielding one entry per CDR3 protein. The table lists about 250,000 distinct CDR3 sequences, more than 20% of them singletons. The material was PBMCs, mostly from graft donor cells, obtained 360 days after TCRalphabeta/CD19-depleted stem cell transplant. These receptors were taken from a female patient aged 2 to 10 who had a stem cell transplant for congenital amegakaryocytic thrombocytopenia, so the T cells may come from the graft donor.

This clonotype has just a few counts. This chain links TRBV7-9 with TRBJ2-7, with 8 bases fitting TRBD1. This CDR3 has 15 residues. Germline-derived CDR1 and CDR2 are SEHNR and FQNEAQ (reference sequence). V was clipped by 5 bases and J by 0 bases; unmatched bases: 6. CDR3 DNA: TGTGCCAGCAGCCGAGACAGGGGTAGCTCCTACGAGCAGTACTTC. As protein: CASSRDRGSSYEQYF.

The V call is TRBV4-1, the J call TRBJ2-3; 9 bases map to TRBD1. Trimming removed 5 bases from V and 0 bases from J; junction bases left unmatched: 6. Germline loops: CDR1 MGHRA, CDR2 YSYEKL. CDR3 length: 16 amino acids. As DNA, the CDR3 is TGCGCCAGCAGCTCCGGGACAGGGAGAAGCACAGATACGCAGTATTTT. It encodes CASSSGTGRSTDTQYF.

This clonotype was counted a few times. V and J are TRBV20-1 and TRBJ1-6; 7 positions match TRBD1. This CDR3 region has 14 residues. CDR1 and CDR2 from the germline V gene are DFQATT and SNEGSKA (reference sequence). J gave up 9 bases and V 0 bases, and 5 bases lay outside the gene matches. The CDR3 DNA reads TGCAGTGCTAGAGAGGAGGGGGCTGGTTCACCCCTCCACTTT. Protein: CSAREEGAGSPLHF.

The chain links TRBV18 to TRBJ1-3; D unclear. This CDR3 is built from 13 residues. CDR1 and CDR2 (germline): KGHSH, LQKENI. V was cut by 4 bases and J by 3 bases, with 7 bases left in between. CDR3 in amino acids: CASSHSFGNTIYF. The CDR3 nucleotides read TGTGCCAGCTCACACAGTTTTGGAAACACCATATATTTT. The full variable domain, in which reference TRBV18 and TRBJ1-3 provide the parts outside the CDR3, is NAGVMQNPRHLVRRRGQEARLRCSPMKGHSHVYWYRQLPEEGLKFMVYLQKENIIDESGMPKERFSAEFPKEGPSILRIQQVVRGDSAAYFCASSHSFGNTIYFGEGSWLTVV.

The chain links TRBV4-3 to TRBJ2-1, with 8 positions matching TRBD2. In germline, CDR1 is LGHNA, CDR2 YSLEER. V was clipped by 1 base and J by 7 bases; unmatched bases: 18. This CDR3 contains 19 residues. The CDR3 sequence is CASSQVWLAGSPEFNEQFF. Here the CDR3 DNA reads TGCGCCAGCAGCCAAGTATGGCTAGCGGGTTCCCCTGAGTTTAATGAGCAGTTCTTC.

This clonotype was counted only a few times. This chain links TRBV2 with TRBJ2-2, with D maybe TRBD1 (5 bases). The CDR3 contains 11 residues. The germline V gene has CDR1 SNHLY and CDR2 FYNNEI. Deletions cut 7 bases from V and 6 bases from J, with 6 bases between. In nucleotides, the CDR3 is TGTGCCAGCATCAGGGCCGGGGAGCTGTTTTTT. Protein sequence: CASIRAGELFF.